This TCR beta chain is drawn from a study of CD8 T cells in ankylosing spondylitis. As the method for making TCR beta libraries, quantitative 5'-RACE with molecular barcodes was used. MiXCR, applied by TCRdb to the 5' RACE reads, yields one record per CDR3 protein. In the table there are 30,000 to 40,000 distinct CDR3 sequences, 7.2% of which are singletons. In its sample, this clonotype was seen many times. The target antigen is unknown. Findings and caveats of the study: Ankylosing spondylitis blood appeared to carry a characteristic TCR beta motif of seven to nine highly homologous variants. Matched ankylosing spondylitis synovial fluid reportedly showed significant enrichment of disease-linked clones. Past studies reported some motif variants in reactive arthritis synovial fluid and blood.

Trimming took off 4 bases at V and 7 bases at J, with 8 bases between the two ends. Germline V lookup: CDR1 SGHKS, CDR2 YYEKEE (reference sequence). The CDR3 has 12 amino acids. Sequences were obtained from blood, either unsorted or a sorted T cell fraction (not recorded which). This chain connects TRBV5-5 to TRBJ2-2, with no clear D. The sequence was collected from a male donor with ankylosing spondylitis or in good health (not recorded which). CDR3 loop: CASSPHGGELFF. CDR3 in DNA: TGTGCCAGCAGCCCCCACGGCGGGGAGCTGTTTTTT.